This T cell receptor beta chain was documented in a study of OX40 agonist ivuxolimab in advanced cancers. Peripheral blood came from all dose cohorts at three timepoints. The method was immunoSEQ multiplex PCR; TCRdb's version includes in-frame clones alone and lacks a portion of them. The data hold under 20,000 clones, with 65% to 75% observed a single time. The germline V gene has CDR1 SGHDT and CDR2 YYEEEE. The ends lost 6 bases at V and 11 bases at J; junction bases unmatched: 11. The CDR3 sequence is 13 residues long. This clone was recorded only once. The sample here was CD4+ or CD8+ T cells sorted from blood, taken in a trial of the OX40 agonist ivuxolimab. This sequence was found in an adult with an advanced solid tumor such as melanoma, head and neck, liver or kidney cancer. The rearrangement links TRBV5-6 to TRBJ2-3, with TRBD2 identical over 8 bases. The CDR3 loop is CASTRTSSIGQYF. The CDR3, as DNA: TGTGCCAGCACCCGGACTAGCTCCATCGGGCAGTATTTT.